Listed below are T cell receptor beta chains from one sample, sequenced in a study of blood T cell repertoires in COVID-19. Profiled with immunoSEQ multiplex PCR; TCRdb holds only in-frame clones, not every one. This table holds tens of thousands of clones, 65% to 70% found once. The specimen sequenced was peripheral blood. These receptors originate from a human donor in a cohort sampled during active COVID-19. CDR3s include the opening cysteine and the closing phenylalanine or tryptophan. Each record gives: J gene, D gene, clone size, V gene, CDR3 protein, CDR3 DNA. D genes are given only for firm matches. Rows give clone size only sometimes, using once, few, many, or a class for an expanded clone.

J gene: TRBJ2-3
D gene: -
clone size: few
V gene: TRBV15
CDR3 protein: CATSREITDTQYF
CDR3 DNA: TGTGCCACCAGCAGGGAGATTACAGATACGCAGTATTTT

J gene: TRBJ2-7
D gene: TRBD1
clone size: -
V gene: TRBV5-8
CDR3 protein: CASSWDRAYEQYF
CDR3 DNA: TGTGCCAGCAGCTGGGACAGGGCCTACGAGCAGTACTTC

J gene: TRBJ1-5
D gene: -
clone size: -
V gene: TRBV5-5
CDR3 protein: CASSLWGGQPQHF
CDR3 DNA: TGTGCCAGCAGCTTGTGGGGGGGTCAGCCCCAGCATTTT

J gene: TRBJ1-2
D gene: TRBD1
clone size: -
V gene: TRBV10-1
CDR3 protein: CASSDPGQDHLANYGYTF
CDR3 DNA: TGCGCCAGCAGTGACCCGGGACAGGACCATCTAGCTAACTATGGCTACACCTTC

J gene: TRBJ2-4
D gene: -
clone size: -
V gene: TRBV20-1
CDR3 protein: CSATEPRAQYF
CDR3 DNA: TGCAGTGCTACCGAACCCAGGGCCCAGTACTTC

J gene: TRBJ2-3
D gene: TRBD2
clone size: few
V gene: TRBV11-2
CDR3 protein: CASSGTSGGNQYF
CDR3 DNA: TGTGCCAGCAGTGGGACTAGCGGGGGGAACCAGTATTTT

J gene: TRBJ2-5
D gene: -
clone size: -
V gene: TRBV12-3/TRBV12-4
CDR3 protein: CASKPSSVETQYF
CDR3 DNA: TGTGCCAGCAAACCGAGTAGCGTGGAGACCCAGTACTTC

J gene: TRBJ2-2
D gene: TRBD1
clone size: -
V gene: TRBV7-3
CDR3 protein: CASSQDRVTGELFF
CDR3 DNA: TGTGCCAGCAGCCAAGACAGGGTCACCGGGGAGCTGTTTTTT

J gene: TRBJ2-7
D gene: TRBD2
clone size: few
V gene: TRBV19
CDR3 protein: CASSISLAAYEQYF
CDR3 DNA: TGTGCCAGTAGTATCAGTCTAGCGGCCTACGAGCAGTACTTC

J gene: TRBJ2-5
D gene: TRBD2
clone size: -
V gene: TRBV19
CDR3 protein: CASSIDGTGGKTQYF
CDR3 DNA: TGTGCCAGTAGTATAGATGGGACGGGGGGAAAGACCCAGTACTTC

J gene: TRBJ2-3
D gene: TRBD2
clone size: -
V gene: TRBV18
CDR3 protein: CASSPIGGRADTQYF
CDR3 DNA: TGTGCCAGCTCACCGATCGGCGGGAGGGCAGATACGCAGTATTTT

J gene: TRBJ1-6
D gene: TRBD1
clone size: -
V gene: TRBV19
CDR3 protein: CASSLQGQNSPLHF
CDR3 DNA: TGTGCCAGTAGTCTACAGGGACAGAATTCACCCCTCCACTTT

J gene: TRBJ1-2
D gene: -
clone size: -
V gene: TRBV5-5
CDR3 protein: CASSLLRGSGYGYTF
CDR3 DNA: TGTGCCAGCAGCTTGTTAAGGGGCTCGGGTTATGGCTACACCTTC

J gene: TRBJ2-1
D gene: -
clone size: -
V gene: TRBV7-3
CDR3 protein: CASSADSSSYNEQFF
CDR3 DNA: TGTGCCAGCAGCGCCGACTCGAGCTCCTACAATGAGCAGTTCTTC

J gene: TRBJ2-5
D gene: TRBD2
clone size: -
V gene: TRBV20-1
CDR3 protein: CSASRLAGLQETQYF
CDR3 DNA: TGCAGTGCTAGTAGGCTAGCGGGACTCCAAGAGACCCAGTACTTC

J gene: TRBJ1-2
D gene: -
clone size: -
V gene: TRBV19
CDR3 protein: CASRSSSYGYTF
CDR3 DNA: TGTGCCAGTAGGAGTTCATCTTATGGCTACACCTTC

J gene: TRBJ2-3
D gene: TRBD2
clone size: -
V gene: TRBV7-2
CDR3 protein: CASSLNSGGAGDTQYF
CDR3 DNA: TGTGCCAGCAGCTTGAATAGCGGGGGGGCCGGAGATACGCAGTATTTT

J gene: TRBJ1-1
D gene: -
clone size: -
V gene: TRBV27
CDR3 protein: CASSSGRYGRPGVNTEAFF
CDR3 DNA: TGTGCCAGCAGTTCGGGCCGCTACGGCAGACCCGGGGTTAACACTGAAGCTTTCTTT

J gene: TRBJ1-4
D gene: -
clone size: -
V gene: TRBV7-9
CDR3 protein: CASSSRAGDDNEKLFF
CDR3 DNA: TGTGCCAGCAGCTCCCGGGCGGGAGACGATAATGAAAAACTGTTTTTT

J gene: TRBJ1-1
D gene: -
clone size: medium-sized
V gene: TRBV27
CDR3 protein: CASSLSPLELSEAFF
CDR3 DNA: TGTGCCAGCAGTTTATCTCCCCTGGAGTTAAGTGAAGCTTTCTTT

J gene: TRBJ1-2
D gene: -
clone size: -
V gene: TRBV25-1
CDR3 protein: CASSVSRDNFGYGYTF
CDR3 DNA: TGTGCCAGCAGTGTCAGCAGGGACAACTTCGGTTATGGCTACACCTTC

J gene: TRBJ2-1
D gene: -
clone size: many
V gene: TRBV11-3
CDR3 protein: CASSLELGLYEQFF
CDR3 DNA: TGTGCCAGCAGCTTAGAGCTAGGTTTGTATGAGCAGTTCTTC

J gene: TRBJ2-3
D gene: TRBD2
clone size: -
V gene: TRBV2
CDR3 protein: CASRTSGSTDTQYF
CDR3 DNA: TGTGCCAGCAGGACTAGCGGGAGCACAGATACGCAGTATTTT

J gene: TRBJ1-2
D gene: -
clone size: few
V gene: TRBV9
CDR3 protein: CASSVDPNRDPKGYTF
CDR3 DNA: TGTGCCAGCAGCGTAGATCCCAACAGGGACCCCAAGGGCTACACCTTC

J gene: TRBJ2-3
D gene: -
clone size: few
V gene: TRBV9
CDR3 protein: CASSVGRGPGDTQYF
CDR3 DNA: TGTGCCAGCAGCGTGGGGAGAGGGCCGGGGGATACGCAGTATTTT

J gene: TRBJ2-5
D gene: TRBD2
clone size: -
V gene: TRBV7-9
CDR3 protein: CASSDIGRGEETQYF
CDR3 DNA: TGTGCCAGCAGCGACATCGGGAGGGGTGAGGAGACCCAGTACTTC

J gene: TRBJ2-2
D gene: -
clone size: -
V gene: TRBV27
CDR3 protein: CASSLIPTGHANTGELFF
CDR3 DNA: TGTGCCAGCAGTTTAATCCCTACAGGGCACGCGAACACCGGGGAGCTGTTTTTT

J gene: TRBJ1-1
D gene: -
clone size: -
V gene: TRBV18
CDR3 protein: CASSPPRGNTEAFF
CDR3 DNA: TGTGCCAGCTCACCACCGAGAGGAAACACTGAAGCTTTCTTT

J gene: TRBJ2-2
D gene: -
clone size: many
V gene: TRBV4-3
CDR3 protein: CASSQDRGAGAGELFF
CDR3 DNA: TGCGCCAGCAGCCAAGATAGGGGGGCGGGGGCCGGGGAGCTGTTTTTT

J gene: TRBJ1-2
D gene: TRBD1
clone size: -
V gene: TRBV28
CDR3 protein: CASSLQGLGYTF
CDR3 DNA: TGTGCCAGCAGTCTACAGGGGCTTGGCTACACCTTC

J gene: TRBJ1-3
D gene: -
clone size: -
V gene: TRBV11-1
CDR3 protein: CASSFNTGVSGNTIYF
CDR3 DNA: TGTGCCAGCAGCTTTAATACAGGAGTTTCTGGAAACACCATATATTTT

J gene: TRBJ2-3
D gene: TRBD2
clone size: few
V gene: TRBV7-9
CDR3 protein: CASSSQSGSRDTQYF
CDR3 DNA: TGTGCCAGCAGCTCCCAGAGCGGGAGTAGAGATACGCAGTATTTT

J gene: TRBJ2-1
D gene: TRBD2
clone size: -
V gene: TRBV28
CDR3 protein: CASSLLSGRGEQFF
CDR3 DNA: TGTGCCAGCAGTTTACTTAGCGGGAGAGGTGAGCAGTTCTTC

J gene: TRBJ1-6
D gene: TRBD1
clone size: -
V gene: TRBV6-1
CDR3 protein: CASSKGTGKKGSSPLHF
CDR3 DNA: TGTGCCAGCAGTAAAGGGACAGGGAAAAAGGGGAGTTCACCCCTCCACTTT

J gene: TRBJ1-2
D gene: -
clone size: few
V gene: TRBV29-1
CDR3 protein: CSVEFRTDYGYTF
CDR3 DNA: TGCAGCGTTGAATTTCGGACAGACTATGGCTACACCTTC

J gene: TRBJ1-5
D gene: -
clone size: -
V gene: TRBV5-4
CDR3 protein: CASSFRGQPQHF
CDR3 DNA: TGTGCCAGCAGCTTCAGGGGTCAGCCCCAGCATTTT

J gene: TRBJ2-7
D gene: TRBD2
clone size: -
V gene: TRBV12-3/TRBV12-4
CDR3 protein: CASRGLDYYEQYF
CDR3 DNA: TGTGCCAGCAGAGGACTAGACTACTACGAGCAGTACTTC

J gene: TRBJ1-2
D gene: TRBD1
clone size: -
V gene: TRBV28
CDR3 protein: CASSSDRIRYTF
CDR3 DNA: TGTGCCAGCAGTTCGGACAGGATCCGCTACACCTTC

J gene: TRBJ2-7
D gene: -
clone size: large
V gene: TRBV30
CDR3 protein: CAWRASDYEQYF
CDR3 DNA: TGTGCCTGGAGGGCATCTGACTACGAGCAGTACTTC

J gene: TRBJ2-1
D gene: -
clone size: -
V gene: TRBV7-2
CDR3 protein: CASSTGRVQQFF
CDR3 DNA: TGTGCCAGCAGCACGGGCAGGGTACAGCAGTTCTTC